The rows below give T cell receptor beta chains drawn from one sample of a study of tumor T cells in aggressive B-cell lymphoma. TCRdb's copy holds only in-frame clones and misses some; the assay was immunoSEQ multiplex PCR. The table lists fewer than 3,000 clones, approximately 95% of them singletons. The sample was tumor tissue. Every receptor here comes from an adult with diffuse large B cell lymphoma. Both conserved end residues are part of each CDR3. The D gene is left open where the match is weak. Size tells how often a clone was seen (once, few, many) or the class of an expanded clone, and some rows leave it out.

CDR3 length: 15; J gene: TRBJ2-5; clone size: NA; V gene: TRBV4-2; D gene: TRBD2; CDR3 DNA: TGTGCCAGCAGCCAAGATGGGGACTATCAGGAGACCCAGTACTTC; CDR3 protein: CASSQDGDYQETQYF
CDR3 length: 18; J gene: TRBJ1-3; clone size: NA; V gene: TRBV28; D gene: TRBD1; CDR3 DNA: TGTGCCAGCAGTTTACCTCAGGGACAGGGTATTTCTGGAAACACCATATATTTT; CDR3 protein: CASSLPQGQGISGNTIYF
CDR3 length: 16; J gene: TRBJ1-5; clone size: NA; V gene: TRBV19; D gene: TRBD1; CDR3 DNA: TGTGCCAGTAGTATAATCCGGACAGGGGTTAATCAGCCCCAGCATTTT; CDR3 protein: CASSIIRTGVNQPQHF
CDR3 length: 15; J gene: TRBJ2-5; clone size: NA; V gene: TRBV30; D gene: NA; CDR3 DNA: TGTGCCTGGAGTCTGGGATGGGAGGCCGGGGAGACCCAGTACTTC; CDR3 protein: CAWSLGWEAGETQYF
CDR3 length: 16; J gene: TRBJ2-7; clone size: NA; V gene: TRBV5-4; D gene: TRBD2; CDR3 DNA: TGTGCCAGCAGCTTGGTACCACTAGCGGGAGTGTACGAGCAGTACTTC; CDR3 protein: CASSLVPLAGVYEQYF
CDR3 length: 15; J gene: TRBJ1-4; clone size: NA; V gene: TRBV28; D gene: TRBD1; CDR3 DNA: TGTGCCACTTCAGGGGGTGGGAAGTACATCGAAAAACTGTTTTTT; CDR3 protein: CATSGGGKYIEKLFF
CDR3 length: 14; J gene: TRBJ2-7; clone size: NA; V gene: TRBV7-9; D gene: TRBD2; CDR3 DNA: TGTGCCAGCAGCGCTCGGGGGGTTACCTACGAGCAGTACTTC; CDR3 protein: CASSARGVTYEQYF
CDR3 length: 15; J gene: TRBJ2-2; clone size: NA; V gene: TRBV18; D gene: NA; CDR3 DNA: TGTGCCAGCTCACCAGTAACAGGTGCCACCGGGGAGCTGTTTTTT; CDR3 protein: CASSPVTGATGELFF
CDR3 length: 13; J gene: TRBJ1-6; clone size: NA; V gene: TRBV7-3; D gene: TRBD1; CDR3 DNA: TGTGCCAGCAGCACCCAGGGGGACGCCACCCTCCACTTT; CDR3 protein: CASSTQGDATLHF
CDR3 length: 16; J gene: TRBJ1-3; clone size: once; V gene: TRBV5-6; D gene: NA; CDR3 DNA: TGTGCCAGCAGCTTCCAGGGCTGGGGCTCTGGAAACACCATATATTTT; CDR3 protein: CASSFQGWGSGNTIYF
CDR3 length: 14; J gene: TRBJ1-2; clone size: NA; V gene: TRBV27; D gene: NA; CDR3 DNA: TGTGCCAGCAGTGCGATCCAGTCGGCGGATGGCTACACCTTC; CDR3 protein: CASSAIQSADGYTF
CDR3 length: 21; J gene: TRBJ2-1; clone size: NA; V gene: TRBV4-3; D gene: TRBD2; CDR3 DNA: TGCGCCAGCAGCCTCGCACCTCGAGTCCCGGGACTAGCGGGAGGGCCAAATGAGCAGTTCTTC; CDR3 protein: CASSLAPRVPGLAGGPNEQFF
CDR3 length: 12; J gene: TRBJ2-3; clone size: NA; V gene: TRBV7-6; D gene: NA; CDR3 DNA: TGTGCCAGCAGCTCTTCCACAGATACGCAGTATTTT; CDR3 protein: CASSSSTDTQYF
CDR3 length: 16; J gene: TRBJ1-5; clone size: NA; V gene: TRBV6-1; D gene: NA; CDR3 DNA: TGTGCCAGCAGTGAAGGAGGGAATTGGAGCAATCAGCCCCAGCATTTT; CDR3 protein: CASSEGGNWSNQPQHF
CDR3 length: 15; J gene: TRBJ1-3; clone size: NA; V gene: TRBV5-1; D gene: NA; CDR3 DNA: TGCGCCAGCAGCTTGGACCCCGACGCTAGGAACACCATATATTTT; CDR3 protein: CASSLDPDARNTIYF
CDR3 length: 18; J gene: TRBJ1-2; clone size: NA; V gene: TRBV9; D gene: TRBD1; CDR3 DNA: TGTGCCAGCAGCGTAGATCAGGGTTGGGGACAGGGACACTATGGCTACACCTTC; CDR3 protein: CASSVDQGWGQGHYGYTF
CDR3 length: 16; J gene: TRBJ1-5; clone size: NA; V gene: TRBV11-2; D gene: NA; CDR3 DNA: TGTGCCAGCAGCTTAGAGGGGCAGGTAAGCAATCAGCCCCAGCATTTT; CDR3 protein: CASSLEGQVSNQPQHF
CDR3 length: 18; J gene: TRBJ2-3; clone size: NA; V gene: TRBV7-3; D gene: TRBD2; CDR3 DNA: TGTGCCAGCAGCTTAATGGCGGGGGGGAGCCCTGGGACAGATACGCAGTATTTT; CDR3 protein: CASSLMAGGSPGTDTQYF
CDR3 length: 14; J gene: TRBJ1-6; clone size: NA; V gene: TRBV28; D gene: NA; CDR3 DNA: TGTGCCAGCAGTAATCGCAGGGGTTTGTCACCCCTCCACTTT; CDR3 protein: CASSNRRGLSPLHF
CDR3 length: 17; J gene: TRBJ2-3; clone size: NA; V gene: TRBV27; D gene: NA; CDR3 DNA: TGTGCCAGCAGTTCTTCCTACAGGGCCCTCGATTTGGATACGCAGTATTTT; CDR3 protein: CASSSSYRALDLDTQYF
CDR3 length: 15; J gene: TRBJ2-2; clone size: NA; V gene: TRBV11-2; D gene: NA; CDR3 DNA: TGTGCCAGCAGCTATAGAGGGAAATCGACCGGGGAGCTGTTTTTT; CDR3 protein: CASSYRGKSTGELFF
CDR3 length: 11; J gene: TRBJ2-2; clone size: NA; V gene: TRBV20-1; D gene: NA; CDR3 DNA: TGCAGTGCCGACAGGACCGGGGAGCTGTTTTTT; CDR3 protein: CSADRTGELFF
CDR3 length: 17; J gene: TRBJ2-5; clone size: few; V gene: TRBV9; D gene: TRBD2; CDR3 DNA: TGTGCCAGCAGCGTAGGGACTAGCGGGATGTACCAAGAGACCCAGTACTTC; CDR3 protein: CASSVGTSGMYQETQYF
CDR3 length: 16; J gene: TRBJ2-1; clone size: NA; V gene: TRBV28; D gene: TRBD2; CDR3 DNA: TGTGCCAGCAGCCGAACCGGACTAGCGGGAGGTTATGAGCAGTTCTTC; CDR3 protein: CASSRTGLAGGYEQFF
CDR3 length: 14; J gene: TRBJ2-7; clone size: NA; V gene: TRBV6-6; D gene: NA; CDR3 DNA: TGTGCCAGCAGTACCCATGACTGGTCTGGCGAGCAGTACTTC; CDR3 protein: CASSTHDWSGEQYF
CDR3 length: 14; J gene: TRBJ1-4; clone size: NA; V gene: TRBV5-1; D gene: NA; CDR3 DNA: TGCGCCAGCAGCTTGGGACTGATTAATGAAAAACTGTTTTTT; CDR3 protein: CASSLGLINEKLFF
CDR3 length: 14; J gene: TRBJ2-1; clone size: NA; V gene: TRBV5-4; D gene: TRBD1; CDR3 DNA: TGTGCCAGCAGCTCGGGACAGAGTTACAATGAGCAGTTCTTC; CDR3 protein: CASSSGQSYNEQFF
CDR3 length: 15; J gene: TRBJ1-3; clone size: NA; V gene: TRBV5-1; D gene: NA; CDR3 DNA: TGCGCCAGCAAGGACGGAGGAAGCCCGATCAACACCATATATTTT; CDR3 protein: CASKDGGSPINTIYF
CDR3 length: 14; J gene: TRBJ2-1; clone size: NA; V gene: TRBV4-3; D gene: TRBD1; CDR3 DNA: TGCGCCAGCAGCCCCGGGCAGGGGGCAAATGAGCAGTTCTTC; CDR3 protein: CASSPGQGANEQFF
CDR3 length: 16; J gene: TRBJ2-1; clone size: once; V gene: TRBV5-3; D gene: TRBD2; CDR3 DNA: TGTGCCAGAAGCTTGTTTGGGAGGGCCGCCTACAATGAGCAGTTCTTC; CDR3 protein: CARSLFGRAAYNEQFF
CDR3 length: 15; J gene: TRBJ1-1; clone size: NA; V gene: TRBV19; D gene: NA; CDR3 DNA: TGTGCCAGTAGTATAGTCTCAACGGCGGACACTGAAGCTTTCTTT; CDR3 protein: CASSIVSTADTEAFF
CDR3 length: 18; J gene: TRBJ2-6; clone size: NA; V gene: TRBV7-9; D gene: TRBD2; CDR3 DNA: TGTGCCAGCAGGCGACGCGGGGGGGCGGAGACAGGGGCCAACGTCCTGACTTTC; CDR3 protein: CASRRRGGAETGANVLTF
CDR3 length: 15; J gene: TRBJ2-3; clone size: NA; V gene: TRBV6-6; D gene: NA; CDR3 DNA: TGTGCCAGCCAAGGGGCGGGGTTAAGCACAGATACGCAGTATTTT; CDR3 protein: CASQGAGLSTDTQYF
CDR3 length: 13; J gene: TRBJ1-1; clone size: NA; V gene: TRBV2; D gene: NA; CDR3 DNA: TGTGCCAGCAGTGCACAGGGTAACACTGAAGCTTTCTTT; CDR3 protein: CASSAQGNTEAFF
CDR3 length: 17; J gene: TRBJ2-6; clone size: NA; V gene: TRBV28; D gene: NA; CDR3 DNA: TGTGCCAGCGCAGGCAGGGTTACCACCTCTGGGGCCAACGTCCTGACTTTC; CDR3 protein: CASAGRVTTSGANVLTF
CDR3 length: 15; J gene: TRBJ2-1; clone size: NA; V gene: TRBV7-8; D gene: TRBD1; CDR3 DNA: TGTGCCAGCAGCAACCGGGACAGGGACTACAATGAGCAGTTCTTC; CDR3 protein: CASSNRDRDYNEQFF
CDR3 length: 16; J gene: TRBJ1-5; clone size: NA; V gene: TRBV6-6; D gene: NA; CDR3 DNA: TGTGCCAGCAGTTACGATTCCGGGACAAGGAGTCAGCCCCAGCATTTT; CDR3 protein: CASSYDSGTRSQPQHF
CDR3 length: 12; J gene: TRBJ2-2; clone size: few; V gene: TRBV7-3; D gene: NA; CDR3 DNA: TGTGCCAGCGGGGCAGACACCGGGGAGCTGTTTTTT; CDR3 protein: CASGADTGELFF
CDR3 length: 12; J gene: TRBJ2-7; clone size: NA; V gene: TRBV5-6; D gene: TRBD1; CDR3 DNA: TGTGCCAGCAGGTGGACAGGGCAGGAGCAGTACTTC; CDR3 protein: CASRWTGQEQYF
CDR3 length: 14; J gene: TRBJ1-5; clone size: once; V gene: TRBV7-2; D gene: NA; CDR3 DNA: TGTGCCAGCAGCTTCAACAGAGACCAGCAGCCCCAGCATTTT; CDR3 protein: CASSFNRDQQPQHF
CDR3 length: 15; J gene: TRBJ1-6; clone size: NA; V gene: TRBV19; D gene: NA; CDR3 DNA: TGTGCCAGTAGTATAGGCGGGCTTCGTAATTCACCCCTCCACTTT; CDR3 protein: CASSIGGLRNSPLHF
CDR3 length: 13; J gene: TRBJ2-5; clone size: NA; V gene: TRBV11-1; D gene: NA; CDR3 DNA: TGTGCCAGCAGTTCCGAGGTAGGAGAGACCCAGTACTTC; CDR3 protein: CASSSEVGETQYF
CDR3 length: 16; J gene: TRBJ1-4; clone size: NA; V gene: TRBV6-5; D gene: NA; CDR3 DNA: TGTGCCAGCAGTTACAATCCGGGACACGTTAATGAAAAACTGTTTTTT; CDR3 protein: CASSYNPGHVNEKLFF
CDR3 length: 16; J gene: TRBJ2-7; clone size: NA; V gene: TRBV28; D gene: NA; CDR3 DNA: TGTGCCAGCAGTTCACCATGGGCGGGGTCGTCCTACGAGCAGTACTTC; CDR3 protein: CASSSPWAGSSYEQYF
CDR3 length: 14; J gene: TRBJ2-2; clone size: NA; V gene: TRBV29-1; D gene: NA; CDR3 DNA: TGCAGCGTTGAGATAGGACTTGGGACCGGGGAGCTGTTTTTT; CDR3 protein: CSVEIGLGTGELFF
CDR3 length: 14; J gene: TRBJ1-5; clone size: NA; V gene: TRBV4-1; D gene: TRBD1; CDR3 DNA: TGCGCCAGCAGCCAAGACAGGGGGACTCAGCCCCAGCATTTT; CDR3 protein: CASSQDRGTQPQHF
CDR3 length: 15; J gene: TRBJ2-6; clone size: NA; V gene: TRBV7-6; D gene: NA; CDR3 DNA: TGTGCCAGCAGAACAGGGAACTCTGGGGCCAACGTCCTGACTTTC; CDR3 protein: CASRTGNSGANVLTF
CDR3 length: 13; J gene: TRBJ2-1; clone size: NA; V gene: TRBV11-2; D gene: TRBD1; CDR3 DNA: TGTGCCAGCAGCTTGGACAGGGCCCATGAGCAGTTCTTC; CDR3 protein: CASSLDRAHEQFF
CDR3 length: 14; J gene: TRBJ2-7; clone size: NA; V gene: TRBV28; D gene: NA; CDR3 DNA: TGTGCCAGCAACCCGGATCTAGGTGCCTACGAGCAGTACTTC; CDR3 protein: CASNPDLGAYEQYF
CDR3 length: 14; J gene: TRBJ2-3; clone size: NA; V gene: TRBV5-1; D gene: TRBD2; CDR3 DNA: TGCGCCAGCAGCTCCGGGACTAGGACAGATACGCAGTATTTT; CDR3 protein: CASSSGTRTDTQYF
CDR3 length: 14; J gene: TRBJ2-7; clone size: NA; V gene: TRBV2; D gene: NA; CDR3 DNA: TGTGCCAGCAGTGACCAGGGCCCCTCGCCAGAGCAGTACTTC; CDR3 protein: CASSDQGPSPEQYF
CDR3 length: 17; J gene: TRBJ2-4; clone size: once; V gene: TRBV5-1; D gene: TRBD2; CDR3 DNA: TGCGCCAGCAGCTATGAACCCGGGACTAGCGGGGGAAACATTCAGTACTTC; CDR3 protein: CASSYEPGTSGGNIQYF
CDR3 length: 15; J gene: TRBJ1-4; clone size: NA; V gene: TRBV6-4; D gene: NA; CDR3 DNA: TGTGCCAGCAGTCACCCGTCGGGAAAAAATGAAAAACTGTTTTTT; CDR3 protein: CASSHPSGKNEKLFF
CDR3 length: 13; J gene: TRBJ1-5; clone size: once; V gene: TRBV18; D gene: TRBD1; CDR3 DNA: TGTGCCAGCTCTTCTGACAGGGATCAGCCCCAGCATTTT; CDR3 protein: CASSSDRDQPQHF
CDR3 length: 15; J gene: TRBJ2-7; clone size: NA; V gene: TRBV29-1; D gene: TRBD1; CDR3 DNA: TGCAGCGTTTTCTATTCAGGGGGCGCGGGATACGAGCAGTACTTC; CDR3 protein: CSVFYSGGAGYEQYF
CDR3 length: 13; J gene: TRBJ2-5; clone size: once; V gene: TRBV25-1; D gene: NA; CDR3 DNA: TGTGCCAGCAGTGATGGTTCTCGGGAGACCCAGTACTTC; CDR3 protein: CASSDGSRETQYF
CDR3 length: 15; J gene: TRBJ2-2; clone size: once; V gene: TRBV11-1; D gene: NA; CDR3 DNA: TGTGCCAGCAGCTTAGAATTTGGGGCCACCGGGGAGCTGTTTTTT; CDR3 protein: CASSLEFGATGELFF
CDR3 length: 15; J gene: TRBJ1-2; clone size: once; V gene: TRBV6-5; D gene: NA; CDR3 DNA: TGTGCCAGCATGTCCACAGGGTTGCAAAACTATGGCTACACCTTC; CDR3 protein: CASMSTGLQNYGYTF
CDR3 length: 13; J gene: TRBJ2-7; clone size: NA; V gene: TRBV4-3; D gene: NA; CDR3 DNA: TGCGCCAGCAGCCAAGATCGGTCCTACGAGCAGTACTTC; CDR3 protein: CASSQDRSYEQYF